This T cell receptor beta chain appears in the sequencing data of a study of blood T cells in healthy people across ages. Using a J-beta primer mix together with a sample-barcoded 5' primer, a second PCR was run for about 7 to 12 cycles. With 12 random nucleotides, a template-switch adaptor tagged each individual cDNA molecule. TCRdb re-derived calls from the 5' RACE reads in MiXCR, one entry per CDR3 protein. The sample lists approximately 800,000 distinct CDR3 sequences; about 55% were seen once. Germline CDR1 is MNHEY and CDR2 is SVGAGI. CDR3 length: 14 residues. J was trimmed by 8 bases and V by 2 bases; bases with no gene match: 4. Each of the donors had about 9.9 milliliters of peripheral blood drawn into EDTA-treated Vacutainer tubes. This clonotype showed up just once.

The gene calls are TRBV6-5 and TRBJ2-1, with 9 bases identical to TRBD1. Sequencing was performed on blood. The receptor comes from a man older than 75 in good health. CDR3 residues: CASSYRGQGHEQFF. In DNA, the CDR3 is TGTGCCAGCAGTTACAGGGGACAGGGCCATGAGCAGTTCTTC.